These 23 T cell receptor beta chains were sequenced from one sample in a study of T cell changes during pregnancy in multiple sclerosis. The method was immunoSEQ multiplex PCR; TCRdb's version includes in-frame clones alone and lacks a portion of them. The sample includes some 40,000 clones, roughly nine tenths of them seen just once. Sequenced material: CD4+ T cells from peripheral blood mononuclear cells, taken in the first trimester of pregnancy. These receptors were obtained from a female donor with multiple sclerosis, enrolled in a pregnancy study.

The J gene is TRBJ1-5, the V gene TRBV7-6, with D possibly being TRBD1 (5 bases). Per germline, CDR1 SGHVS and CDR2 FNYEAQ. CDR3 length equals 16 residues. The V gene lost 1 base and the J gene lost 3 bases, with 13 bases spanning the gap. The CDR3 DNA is TGTGCCAGCAGCTTAGTGGGTGGGGCAGACAATCAGCCCCAGCATTTT. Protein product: CASSLVGGADNQPQHF.

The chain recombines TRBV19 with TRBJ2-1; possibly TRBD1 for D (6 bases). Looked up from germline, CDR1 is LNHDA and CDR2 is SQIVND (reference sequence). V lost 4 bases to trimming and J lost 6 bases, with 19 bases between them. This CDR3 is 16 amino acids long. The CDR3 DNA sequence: TGTGCCAGTAGTACCCGAGGGGGACCCAAACCCAATGAGCAGTTCTTC. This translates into CASSTRGGPKPNEQFF.

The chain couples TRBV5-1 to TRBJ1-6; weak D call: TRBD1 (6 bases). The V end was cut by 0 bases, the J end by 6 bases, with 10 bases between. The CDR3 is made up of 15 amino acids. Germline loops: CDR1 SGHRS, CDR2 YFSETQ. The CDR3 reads CASSLGVQGNSPLHF. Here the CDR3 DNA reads TGCGCCAGCAGCTTGGGGGTACAGGGTAATTCACCCCTCCACTTT.

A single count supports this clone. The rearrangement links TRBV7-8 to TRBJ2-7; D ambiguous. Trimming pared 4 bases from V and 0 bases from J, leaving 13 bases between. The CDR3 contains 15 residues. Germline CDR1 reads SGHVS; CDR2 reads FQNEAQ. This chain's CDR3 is CASSSSRLLSYEQYF. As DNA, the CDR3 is TGTGCCAGCAGCTCCTCCCGACTGCTCTCCTACGAGCAGTACTTC.

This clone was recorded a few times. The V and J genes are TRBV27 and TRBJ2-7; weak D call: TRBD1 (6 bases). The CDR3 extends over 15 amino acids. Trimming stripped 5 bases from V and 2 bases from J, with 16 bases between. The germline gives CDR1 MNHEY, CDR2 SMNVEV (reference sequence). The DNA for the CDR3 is TGTGCCAGCAGTATCTCTGGACAGACCCCCTACGAGCAGTACTTC. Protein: CASSISGQTPYEQYF.

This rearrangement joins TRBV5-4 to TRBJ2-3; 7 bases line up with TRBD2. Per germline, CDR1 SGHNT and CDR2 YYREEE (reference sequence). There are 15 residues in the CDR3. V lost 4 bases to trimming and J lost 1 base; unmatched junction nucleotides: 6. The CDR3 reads CASSPAGEGTDTQYF. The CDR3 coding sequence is TGTGCCAGCAGCCCCGCGGGAGAGGGCACAGATACGCAGTATTTT.

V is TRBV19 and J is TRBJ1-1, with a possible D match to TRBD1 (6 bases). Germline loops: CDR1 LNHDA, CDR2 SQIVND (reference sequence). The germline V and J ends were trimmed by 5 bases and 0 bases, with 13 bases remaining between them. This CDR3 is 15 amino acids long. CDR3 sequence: CASSRQVNMNTEAFF. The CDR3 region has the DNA TGTGCCAGTAGTCGACAGGTGAATATGAACACTGAAGCTTTCTTT.

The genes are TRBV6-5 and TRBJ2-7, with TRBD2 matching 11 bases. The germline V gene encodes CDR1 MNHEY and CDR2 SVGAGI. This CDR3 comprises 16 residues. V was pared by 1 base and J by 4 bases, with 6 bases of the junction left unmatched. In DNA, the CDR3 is TGTGCCAGCAGTTACTGGCCGGGACTAGCGGAATACGAGCAGTACTTC. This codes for CASSYWPGLAEYEQYF.

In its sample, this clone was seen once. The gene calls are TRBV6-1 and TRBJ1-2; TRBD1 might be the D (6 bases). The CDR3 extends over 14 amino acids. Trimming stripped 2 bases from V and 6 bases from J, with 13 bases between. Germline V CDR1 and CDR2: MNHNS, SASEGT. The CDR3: CASSEFRDNHGYTF. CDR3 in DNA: TGTGCCAGCAGTGAATTTCGGGACAATCATGGCTACACCTTC.

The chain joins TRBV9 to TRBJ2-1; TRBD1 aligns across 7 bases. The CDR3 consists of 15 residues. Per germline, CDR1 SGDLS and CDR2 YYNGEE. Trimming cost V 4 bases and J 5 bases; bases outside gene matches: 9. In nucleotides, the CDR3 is TGTGCCAGCAGCACCACACGGGACAGACACAATGAGCAGTTCTTC. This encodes CASSTTRDRHNEQFF. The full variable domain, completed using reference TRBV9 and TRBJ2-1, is DSGVTQTPKHLITATGQRVTLRCSPRSGDLSVYWYQQSLDQGLQFLIQYYNGEERAKGNILERFSAQQFPDLHSELNLSSLELGDSALYFCASSTTRDRHNEQFFGPGTRLTVL.

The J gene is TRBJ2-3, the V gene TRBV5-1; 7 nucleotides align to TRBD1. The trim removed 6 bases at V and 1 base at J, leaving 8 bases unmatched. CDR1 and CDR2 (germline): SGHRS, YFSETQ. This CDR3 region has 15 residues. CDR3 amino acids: CASTSQGVGTDTQYF. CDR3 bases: TGCGCCAGCACGTCTCAGGGGGTTGGCACAGATACGCAGTATTTT.

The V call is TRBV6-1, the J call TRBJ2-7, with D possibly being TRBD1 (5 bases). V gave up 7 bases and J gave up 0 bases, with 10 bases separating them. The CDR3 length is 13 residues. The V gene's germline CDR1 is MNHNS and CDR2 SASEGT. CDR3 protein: CASIRDSSYEQYF. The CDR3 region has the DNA TGTGCCAGCATTAGAGACAGCTCCTACGAGCAGTACTTC.

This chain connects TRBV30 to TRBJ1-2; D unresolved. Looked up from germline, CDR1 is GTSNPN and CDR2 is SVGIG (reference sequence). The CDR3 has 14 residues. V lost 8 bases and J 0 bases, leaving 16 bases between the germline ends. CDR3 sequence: CAGPKEGSNYGYTF. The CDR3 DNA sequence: TGTGCCGGTCCGAAGGAGGGCTCTAACTATGGCTACACCTTC.

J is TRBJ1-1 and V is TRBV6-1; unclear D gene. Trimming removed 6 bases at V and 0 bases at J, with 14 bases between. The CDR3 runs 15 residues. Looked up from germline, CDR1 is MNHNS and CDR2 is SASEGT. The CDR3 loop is CASRSLGGMNTEAFF. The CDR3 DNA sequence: TGTGCCAGCAGATCTTTAGGAGGGATGAACACTGAAGCTTTCTTT.

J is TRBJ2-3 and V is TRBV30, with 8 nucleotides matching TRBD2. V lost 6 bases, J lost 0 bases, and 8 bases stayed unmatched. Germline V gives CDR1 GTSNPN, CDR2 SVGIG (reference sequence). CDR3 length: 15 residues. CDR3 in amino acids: CACPPSSGSTDTQYF. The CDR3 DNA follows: TGTGCCTGTCCCCCCTCTAGCGGGAGCACAGATACGCAGTATTTT.

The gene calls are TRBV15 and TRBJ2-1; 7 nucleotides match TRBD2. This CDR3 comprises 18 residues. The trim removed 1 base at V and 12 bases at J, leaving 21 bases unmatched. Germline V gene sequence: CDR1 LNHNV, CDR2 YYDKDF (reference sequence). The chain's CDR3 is CATSRGNLDRAPGGGQFF. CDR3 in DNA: TGTGCCACCAGCAGAGGAAATTTGGACCGGGCCCCGGGGGGAGGGCAGTTCTTC.

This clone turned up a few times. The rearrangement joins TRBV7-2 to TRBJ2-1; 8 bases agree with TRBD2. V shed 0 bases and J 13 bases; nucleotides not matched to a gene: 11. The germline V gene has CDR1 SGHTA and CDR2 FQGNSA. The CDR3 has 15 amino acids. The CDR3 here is CASSLAYRAGGAQFF. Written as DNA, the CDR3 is TGTGCCAGCAGCTTAGCGTATCGAGCCGGGGGGGCCCAGTTCTTC. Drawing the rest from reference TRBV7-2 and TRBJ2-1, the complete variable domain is GAGVSQSPSNKVTEKGKDVELRCDPISGHTALYWYRQSLGQGLEFLIYFQGNSAPDKSGLPSDRFSAERTGGSVSTLTIQRTQQEDSAVYLCASSLAYRAGGAQFFGPGTRLTVL.

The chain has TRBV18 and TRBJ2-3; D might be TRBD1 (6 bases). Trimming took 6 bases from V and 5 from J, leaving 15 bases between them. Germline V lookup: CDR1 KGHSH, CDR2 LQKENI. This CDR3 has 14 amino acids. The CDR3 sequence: CASSLRGAEDTQYF. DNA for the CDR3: TGTGCCAGCTCGCTCAGGGGTGCGGAAGATACGCAGTATTTT.

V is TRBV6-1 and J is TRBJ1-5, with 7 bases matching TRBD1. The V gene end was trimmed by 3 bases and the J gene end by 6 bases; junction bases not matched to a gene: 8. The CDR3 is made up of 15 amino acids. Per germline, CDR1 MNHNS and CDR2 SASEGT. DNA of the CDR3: TGTGCCAGCAGTGAGCAAGGGGGCAAACGTCAGCCCCAGCATTTT. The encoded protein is CASSEQGGKRQPQHF.

The CDR3 coding sequence is TGTGCCAGCAGCTCGGGACAGGGGGGATGGTCCTATAATTCACCCCTCCACTTT. As protein: CASSSGQGGWSYNSPLHF. V and J are TRBV7-9 and TRBJ1-6; 11 bases are a match to TRBD1. Germline values: CDR1 SEHNR, CDR2 FQNEAQ (reference sequence). V trimming: 4 bases; J trimming: 1 base; junction bases outside the gene matches: 6. CDR3 length: 18 amino acids.

The CDR3 nucleotides are TGTGCCAGCAGTGAGATGGCGGGACCTGGCACTGAAGCTTTCTTT. Encoded protein: CASSEMAGPGTEAFF. This chain links TRBV2 with TRBJ1-1, with TRBD1 as a possible D gene (5 bases). CDR3 length equals 15 residues. From germline, CDR1 is SNHLY and CDR2 FYNNEI. Trimming removed 3 bases from V and 4 bases from J, with 15 bases in between.

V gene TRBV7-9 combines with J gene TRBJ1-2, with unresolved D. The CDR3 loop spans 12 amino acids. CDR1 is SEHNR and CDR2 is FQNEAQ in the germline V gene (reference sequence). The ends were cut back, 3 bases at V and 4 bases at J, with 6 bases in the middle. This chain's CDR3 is CASSFPTYGYTF. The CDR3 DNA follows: TGTGCCAGCAGCTTCCCTACCTATGGCTACACCTTC.

DNA of the CDR3: TGCGCCAGCAGCCAAGCCTTCGCTAGCGGGGGGGCGATGGAGACCCAGTACTTC. It codes for CASSQAFASGGAMETQYF. V gene TRBV4-3 combines with J gene TRBJ2-5, with TRBD2 matching over 12 bases. Trimming at V came to 1 base and at J to 5 bases, leaving 11 bases not matched to a gene. There are 18 residues in the CDR3. The germline V gene has CDR1 LGHNA and CDR2 YSLEER.